This T cell receptor (beta chain) originates from a study of T-cell reconstitution after alpha-beta-depleted transplantation in children. CDR1 is MDHEN, CDR2 SYDVKM, per germline. CDR3 length: 19 residues. It was with unique molecular identifiers that the TCRbeta library was prepared. Each CDR3 protein gets one entry after TCRdb re-called the PCR reads with MiXCR. The data contain 250,000 to 400,000 distinct CDR3 sequences, around 25% of them seen just once; the ten biggest clones take up 9.5% to 13%. Points on this clonotype: One end of the junction does not line up with germline, which may come from a read error.

The V call is TRBV28, the J call TRBJ2-2; 15 bases fit TRBD2. This sequence was found in a male patient younger than 18 who had a stem cell transplant for acute lymphoblastic leukemia, so the T cells may come from the graft donor. Sequenced here: PBMCs, mostly from graft donor cells, sampled 180 days after TCRalphabeta/CD19-depleted stem cell transplant. CDR3 sequence: CASSLQGLAGGRNTEELFF. The CDR3 bases are TGTGCCAGCAGTTTACAAGGACTAGCGGGAGGGCGGAACACCGAGGAGCTGTTTTTT.